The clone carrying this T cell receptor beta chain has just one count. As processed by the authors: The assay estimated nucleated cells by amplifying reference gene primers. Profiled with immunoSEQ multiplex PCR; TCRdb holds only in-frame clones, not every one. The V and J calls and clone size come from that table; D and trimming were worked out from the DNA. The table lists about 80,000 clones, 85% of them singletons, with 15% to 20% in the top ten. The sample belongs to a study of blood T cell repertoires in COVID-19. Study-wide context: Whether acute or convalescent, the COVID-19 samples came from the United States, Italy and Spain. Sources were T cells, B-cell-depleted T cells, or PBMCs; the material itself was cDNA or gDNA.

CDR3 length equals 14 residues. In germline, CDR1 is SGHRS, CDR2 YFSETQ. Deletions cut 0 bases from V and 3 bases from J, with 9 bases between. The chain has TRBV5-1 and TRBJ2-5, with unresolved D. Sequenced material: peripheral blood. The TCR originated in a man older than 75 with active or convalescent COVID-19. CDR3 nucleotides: TGCGCCAGCAGCTTGGTCTTGGCGGAAGAGACCCAGTACTTC. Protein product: CASSLVLAEETQYF. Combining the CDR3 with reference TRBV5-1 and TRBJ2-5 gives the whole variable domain KAGVTQTPRYLIKTRGQQVTLSCSPISGHRSVSWYQQTPGQGLQFLFEYFSETQRNKGNFPGRFSGRQFSNSRSEMNVSTLELGDSALYLCASSLVLAEETQYFGPGTRLLVL.